This passage covers 9 T cell receptor beta chains from one sample sequenced in a study of T-cell reconstitution after alpha-beta-depleted transplantation in children. Unique molecular identifiers were used in preparing the TCRbeta library. TCRdb fed the PCR reads into MiXCR, producing one record per CDR3 protein. Of 500,000 to 600,000 distinct CDR3 sequences in the sample, 32% were seen once. Here the sequenced sample was PBMCs from the stem cell graft donor, taken from the stem cell graft. The origin of the receptors is a human donor who donated a stem cell graft to a child with aplastic anemia.

The chain recombines TRBV12-3 or TRBV12-4 with TRBJ2-5; D may be TRBD1 (6 bases). The CDR3 loop spans 15 amino acids. The V end lost 3 bases, the J end lost 2 bases, and 13 bases lay between the germline ends. The CDR3 DNA is TGTGCCAGCAGTTTGGGAAGGACAGCTCAAGAGACCCAGTACTTC. It specifies CASSLGRTAQETQYF.

The rearrangement links TRBV29-1 to TRBJ2-1; D might be TRBD1 (5 bases). CDR3 length: 15 amino acids. Germline V gene lookup returns CDR1 SQVTM and CDR2 ANQGSEA. Trimming shortened V by 0 bases and J by 3 bases, and 12 bases separated the two germline ends. The CDR3: CSVEDPRANYNEQFF. In DNA form, the CDR3 reads TGCAGCGTTGAAGACCCCAGGGCTAACTACAATGAGCAGTTCTTC.

V gene TRBV7-2 combines with J gene TRBJ2-1, with TRBD2 identical over 12 bases. V trimming: 2 bases; J trimming: 6 bases; junction bases outside the gene matches: 11. This CDR3 spans 18 amino acids. The V gene's germline CDR1 is SGHTA and CDR2 FQGNSA. The CDR3 loop is CASSLQPSGRAWGNEQFF. CDR3 nucleotides: TGTGCCAGCAGCTTACAGCCTAGCGGGAGGGCATGGGGCAATGAGCAGTTCTTC.

This clonotype showed up just a few times. This chain connects TRBV4-1 to TRBJ1-6; D is undetermined. The V gene lost 0 bases and the J gene lost 10 bases, with 16 bases spanning the gap. Germline CDR1 is MGHRA and CDR2 is YSYEKL. This CDR3 is 16 amino acids long. CDR3 sequence (DNA): TGCGCCAGCAGCCAAGATGGTGAGGGAGGAAGATCACCCCTCCACTTT. It yields the protein CASSQDGEGGRSPLHF.

The chain carries TRBV5-1 and TRBJ2-1; no reliable D call. Trimming removed 0 bases from V and 0 bases from J, with 10 bases in between. Germline V gives CDR1 SGHRS, CDR2 YFSETQ. CDR3 length: 16 amino acids. The CDR3 DNA reads TGCGCCAGCAGCTTGGTGGGGTCTAGCTCCTACAATGAGCAGTTCTTC. Its protein product is CASSLVGSSSYNEQFF. The variable domain in full, completed from reference TRBV5-1 and TRBJ2-1, reads KAGVTQTPRYLIKTRGQQVTLSCSPISGHRSVSWYQQTPGQGLQFLFEYFSETQRNKGNFPGRFSGRQFSNSRSEMNVSTLELGDSALYLCASSLVGSSSYNEQFFGPGTRLTVL.

This clonotype was counted a few times. This chain uses TRBV6-5 with TRBJ2-1; 12 positions agree with TRBD2. This CDR3 is 17 amino acids long. V was clipped by 0 bases and J by 5 bases; unmatched bases: 5. Germline V CDR1 and CDR2: MNHEY, SVGAGI. This chain's CDR3 is CASSYSSRLAGDNEQFF. The CDR3 coding sequence is TGTGCCAGCAGTTACTCCTCTCGACTAGCGGGAGACAATGAGCAGTTCTTC.

The rearrangement joins TRBV7-2 to TRBJ2-1; D is possibly TRBD2 (5 bases). Germline CDR1 SGHTA, CDR2 FQGNSA. The CDR3 length is 14 residues. Deletions cut 5 bases from V and 6 bases from J, with 14 bases between. The CDR3 region is CASSTPPLANEQFF. DNA of the CDR3: TGTGCCAGCAGCACGCCCCCCCTAGCCAATGAGCAGTTCTTC.

This sequence joins TRBV20-1 and TRBJ2-7, with TRBD2 identical over 8 bases. This CDR3 comprises 15 residues. With V trimmed by 0 bases and J by 9 bases, 13 bases remained unmatched. Germline CDR1 reads DFQATT; CDR2 reads SNEGSKA (reference sequence). CDR3 DNA: TGCAGTGCTAGAGAGGCCGGCGGGACTAGGAACCGGCAGTACGTC. It translates to CSAREAGGTRNRQYV.

This chain joins TRBV20-1 and TRBJ1-6; 9 positions agree with TRBD1. The germline gives CDR1 DFQATT, CDR2 SNEGSKA (reference sequence). V shed 4 bases and J 9 bases; nucleotides not matched to a gene: 4. The CDR3 totals 13 residues. The CDR3 protein is CSATDRGSSPLHF. The CDR3 DNA is TGCAGTGCTACCGACAGGGGGAGTTCACCCCTCCACTTT.